The rows below give T cell receptor beta chains drawn from one sample of a study of identical twins. Each CDR3 protein gets one entry after TCRdb re-called the 5' RACE reads with MiXCR. The table records about 520,000 distinct CDR3 sequences, 20% to 25% of them present only once. The same sample was also studied in work on T cells expressing NK-cell markers.

Sequences were obtained from CD4+ T cells sorted from blood. The receptor source for this set is a young woman in good health. Both conserved end residues are part of each CDR3. A D gene is named only where the DNA matches it firmly. Only part of the rows carry a size: once, few, many, or a class if the clone is expanded.

16 TRBJ2-7 - TRBV3-1 - CASSQGRTGTAGEQYF TGTGCCAGCAGCCAAGGACGCACAGGGACGGCCGGCGAGCAGTACTTC
16 TRBJ2-7 TRBD2 TRBV9 few CASSPTAGTLSYEQYF TGTGCCAGCAGCCCAACAGCGGGAACCCTCTCCTACGAGCAGTACTTC
15 TRBJ2-1 TRBD2 TRBV20-1 - CSARRAAGGDNEQFF TGCAGTGCCCGCCGAGCAGCTGGGGGGGATAATGAGCAGTTCTTC
16 TRBJ1-3 - TRBV5-1 - CASSLDIGEAGNTIYF TGCGCCAGCAGCTTGGATATAGGAGAAGCTGGAAACACCATATATTTT
15 TRBJ2-1 - TRBV4-1 - CASSQERAPYNEQFF TGCGCCAGCAGCCAAGAGAGAGCGCCCTACAATGAGCAGTTCTTC
12 TRBJ1-1 - TRBV7-9 few CASSRTFTEAFF TGTGCCAGCAGCCGTACATTTACTGAAGCTTTCTTT
11 TRBJ2-7 - TRBV30 - CAQGNPYEQYF TGTGCACAGGGAAACCCCTACGAGCAGTACTTC
17 TRBJ2-6 - TRBV6-5 - CASSFRVGGSGANVLTF TGTGCCAGCAGTTTCCGGGTCGGGGGCTCTGGGGCCAACGTCCTGACTTTC
15 TRBJ2-2 TRBD1 TRBV6-5 - CASSYSSTGYGELFF TGTGCCAGCAGTTACTCTTCGACAGGGTACGGGGAGCTGTTTTTT
15 TRBJ2-2 TRBD2 TRBV9 few CASSITSGPPGELFF TGTGCCAGCAGCATAACTAGCGGGCCGCCCGGGGAGCTGTTTTTT
17 TRBJ2-1 - TRBV7-3 - CASSSPGSGALRNEQFF TGTGCCAGCAGCTCCCCAGGATCGGGGGCGTTGCGCAATGAGCAGTTCTTC
16 TRBJ2-1 TRBD2 TRBV5-1 many CASSLEFSGGANEQFF TGCGCCAGCAGCTTGGAGTTCAGCGGGGGGGCTAATGAGCAGTTCTTC
13 TRBJ1-1 - TRBV29-1 - CSVVGQLNTEAFF TGCAGCGTCGTCGGGCAATTGAACACTGAAGCTTTCTTT
16 TRBJ2-3 TRBD2 TRBV20-1 many CSAREWREGRADTQYF TGCAGTGCTAGAGAGTGGCGGGAGGGCCGGGCAGATACGCAGTATTTT
17 TRBJ2-1 - TRBV5-5 few CASSLPYGPRGGSEQFF TGTGCCAGCAGCCTCCCATACGGCCCTAGAGGAGGCAGTGAGCAGTTCTTC
15 TRBJ1-5 - TRBV5-6 - CASSLGAGKNQPQHF TGTGCCAGCAGCTTGGGTGCAGGGAAGAATCAGCCCCAGCATTTT
15 TRBJ2-1 - TRBV24-1 - CATSDPSDPYNEQFF TGTGCCACCAGTGACCCTAGCGATCCTTACAATGAGCAGTTCTTC
15 TRBJ2-7 - TRBV7-6 - CASSLKASDNYEQYF TGTGCCAGCAGCTTAAAGGCTAGCGACAACTACGAGCAGTACTTC
15 TRBJ1-3 - TRBV6-1 many CASRTALSSGNTIYF TGTGCCAGCAGAACCGCCCTAAGCTCTGGAAACACCATATATTTT
17 TRBJ2-1 TRBD1 TRBV7-8 few CASTTQRTGGLGGGGVF TGTGCCAGCACCACCCAAAGGACAGGGGGCTTGGGGGGTGGCGGTGTCTTC
13 TRBJ1-3 - TRBV7-9 few CASSLATGSTIYF TGTGCCAGCAGCTTAGCGACTGGAAGCACCATATATTTT
15 TRBJ2-5 - TRBV5-6 - CASSSSGLSQETQYF TGTGCCAGCAGCTCGTCGGGACTCAGCCAAGAGACCCAGTACTTC
17 TRBJ2-1 TRBD2 TRBV2 few CASSDLGTSGRMNEQFF TGTGCCAGCAGTGACCTAGGGACTAGCGGGAGGATGAATGAGCAGTTCTTC
14 TRBJ2-7 - TRBV20-1 few CSASLAGVSYEQYF TGCAGTGCTAGCTTGGCGGGTGTATCCTACGAGCAGTACTTC
13 TRBJ1-2 - TRBV5-1 few CASSSAGQAGYTF TGCGCCAGCAGCTCCGCAGGGCAAGCGGGCTACACCTTC
11 TRBJ1-2 - TRBV20-1 - CSATGDYGYTF TGCAGTGCTACCGGGGACTATGGCTACACCTTC
14 TRBJ2-3 - TRBV20-1 - CSAYDSFAQDTQYF TGCAGTGCTTACGACTCATTCGCCCAGGATACGCAGTATTTT
13 TRBJ2-3 - TRBV7-9 few CASSWGPMNTQYF TGTGCCAGCAGCTGGGGACCGATGAATACGCAGTATTTT
12 TRBJ1-5 - TRBV20-1 - CSARDAGQPQHF TGCAGTGCCCGCGACGCGGGTCAGCCCCAGCATTTT
13 TRBJ1-3 - TRBV20-1 - CSAQWGGGNTIYF TGCAGTGCCCAGTGGGGAGGAGGAAACACCATATATTTT
13 TRBJ2-1 TRBD2 TRBV6-1 many CASRREGSNEQFF TGTGCCAGTCGGCGGGAGGGGAGTAATGAGCAGTTCTTC
13 TRBJ1-2 TRBD1 TRBV15 many CATSIGGGYGYTF TGTGCCACCAGCATTGGAGGGGGCTACGGCTACACCTTC
12 TRBJ1-1 TRBD1 TRBV12-3/TRBV12-4 - CASSADRVEAFF TGTGCCAGCAGTGCGGACAGGGTTGAAGCTTTCTTT
13 TRBJ1-3 - TRBV3-1 few CASSRVGGNTIYF TGTGCCAGCAGCCGCGTTGGGGGAAACACCATATATTTT
14 TRBJ2-7 - TRBV7-6 few CASSRDFGAYEQYF TGTGCCAGCAGCCGGGACTTTGGAGCCTACGAGCAGTACTTC
13 TRBJ1-2 - TRBV2 - CASSEISIWGYTF TGTGCCAGCAGTGAAATCTCGATTTGGGGGTACACCTTC
14 TRBJ2-7 TRBD1 TRBV5-1 few CASSGGTGLYEQYF TGCGCCAGCAGCGGAGGGACAGGGCTATACGAGCAGTACTTC
17 TRBJ2-7 TRBD2 TRBV12-3/TRBV12-4 - CASSFVVGGPFPYEQYF TGTGCCAGCAGTTTCGTAGTGGGAGGGCCTTTCCCCTACGAGCAGTACTTC
15 TRBJ2-7 - TRBV7-2 - CASSLGTASSYEQYF TGTGCCAGCAGCTTAGGGACGGCGAGCTCCTACGAGCAGTACTTC
19 TRBJ2-1 TRBD2 TRBV9 - CASSVDSRLAGGPYNEQFF TGTGCCAGCAGCGTAGATTCACGGCTAGCGGGAGGGCCCTACAATGAGCAGTTCTTC
15 TRBJ2-1 TRBD1 TRBV20-1 few CSARSSTGSYNEQFF TGCAGTGCTAGATCTTCGACAGGGTCCTACAATGAGCAGTTCTTC
16 TRBJ2-7 - TRBV11-2 - CASSPLGRSGVYEQYF TGTGCCAGCAGCCCCCTCGGGCGAAGCGGAGTCTACGAGCAGTACTTC
15 TRBJ2-3 - TRBV6-5 - CASSYPPGTLDTQYF TGTGCCAGCAGTTACCCTCCCGGGACGCTTGATACGCAGTATTTT
14 TRBJ2-5 - TRBV20-1 few CSASLGTFQETQYF TGCAGTGCTAGTCTCGGGACTTTCCAAGAGACCCAGTACTTC
14 TRBJ2-7 - TRBV5-6 - CASSRWDGDYEQYF TGTGCCAGCAGCCGATGGGACGGAGACTACGAGCAGTACTTC
15 TRBJ2-6 TRBD2 TRBV5-5 few CASSSERGWANVLTF TGTGCCAGCAGCTCCGAGCGGGGTTGGGCCAACGTCCTGACTTTC
13 TRBJ1-1 - TRBV9 few CASSAGQNTEAFF TGTGCCAGCAGCGCTGGACAGAACACTGAAGCTTTCTTT
12 TRBJ1-2 TRBD1 TRBV29-1 few CSDRTGHYGYTF TGCAGCGACCGGACAGGGCACTATGGCTACACCTTC
16 TRBJ1-1 - TRBV5-1 few CASSWDEPGAGGGAFF TGCGCCAGCAGCTGGGACGAACCAGGGGCTGGTGGTGGAGCTTTCTTT
17 TRBJ2-7 - TRBV9 - CASSVGVGNSRVLEQYF TGTGCCAGCAGCGTAGGTGTTGGTAACAGTAGGGTCCTCGAGCAGTACTTC
14 TRBJ2-2 - TRBV20-1 - CSARDRFLTGELFF TGCAGTGCTAGAGATCGCTTCCTCACCGGGGAGCTGTTTTTT
13 TRBJ2-5 - TRBV7-2 - CASSLPAGETQYF TGTGCCAGCAGCTTACCGGCCGGAGAGACCCAGTACTTC
13 TRBJ2-5 - TRBV6-6 - CATRPNLLETQYF TGTGCCACCAGGCCGAATCTACTAGAGACCCAGTACTTC
16 TRBJ2-7 TRBD2 TRBV5-1 few CASSLASTSGTYEQYF TGCGCCAGCAGCTTGGCGAGTACTAGCGGGACCTACGAGCAGTACTTC
15 TRBJ1-2 TRBD1 TRBV6-2/TRBV6-3 - CASSYSTLDRGGYTF TGTGCCAGCAGTTACTCGACTTTGGACAGGGGTGGCTACACCTTC
15 TRBJ1-1 TRBD1 TRBV29-1 many CSVSGQGAWFSEAFF TGCAGCGTTTCTGGACAGGGGGCATGGTTCTCTGAAGCTTTCTTT